This TCR beta chain was sequenced in a study of blood T cell repertoires in COVID-19. In its sample, this clone was seen once. The study drew participants aged roughly 18 to 89 years from 24 US areas. Trimming pared 10 bases from V and 5 bases from J, leaving 19 bases between. Germline CDR1 is LNHDA and CDR2 is SQIVND (reference sequence). The CDR3 is made up of 14 amino acids. Authors' analysis steps: Quantification of nucleated cells was approximated via reference gene primer amplification. Profiling relied on immunoSEQ multiplex PCR, and the TCRdb table lists in-frame clones only, not all of them. That table furnishes V, J and clone size, whereas the DNA furnished D and trimming. This table holds some 350,000 clones, around 89% found once.

The material sequenced was PBMCs or T cells enriched from blood (not recorded which). The receptor was derived from a man aged 18 to 30 who had recovered from COVID-19. V and J are TRBV19 and TRBJ2-3, with D perhaps TRBD2 (5 bases). The CDR3 loop reads CATRRGDEGDTQYF. In nucleotides, the CDR3 is TGTGCCACCCGTCGTGGAGACGAGGGAGATACGCAGTATTTT.